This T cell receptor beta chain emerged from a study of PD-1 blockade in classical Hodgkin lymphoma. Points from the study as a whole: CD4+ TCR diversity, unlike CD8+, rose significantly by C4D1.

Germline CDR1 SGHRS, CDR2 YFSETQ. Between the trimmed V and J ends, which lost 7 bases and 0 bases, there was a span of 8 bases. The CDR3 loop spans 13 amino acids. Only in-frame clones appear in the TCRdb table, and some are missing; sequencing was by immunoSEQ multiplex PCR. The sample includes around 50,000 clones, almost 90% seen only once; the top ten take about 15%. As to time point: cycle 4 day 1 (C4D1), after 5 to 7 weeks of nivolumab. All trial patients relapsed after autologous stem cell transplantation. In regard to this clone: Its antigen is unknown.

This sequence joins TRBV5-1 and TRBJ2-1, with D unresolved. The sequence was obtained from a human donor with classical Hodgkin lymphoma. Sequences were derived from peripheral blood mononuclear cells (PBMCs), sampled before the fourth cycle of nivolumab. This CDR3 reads CASSKSSYNEQFF. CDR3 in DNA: TGCGCCAGCTCTAAGAGCTCCTACAATGAGCAGTTCTTC.